The sequence of this T cell receptor beta chain was determined in a study of blood T cell repertoires in COVID-19. The wider study: The United States, Italy and Spain provided the acute and convalescent COVID-19 samples. In each case, the material was cDNA or gDNA derived from T cells, B-cell-depleted T cells, or PBMCs.

In the authors' methods: Nucleated cell counts were estimated from reference gene primer amplification. Clones were sequenced by immunoSEQ multiplex PCR, and TCRdb holds only the in-frame ones, with some missing. V and J calls and clone size are as listed in that table; D and trimming were resolved from the DNA. The repertoire holds roughly 87,000 clones, 86% seen once, with roughly 25% in the top ten. This clone was seen a few times. The junction had 4 bases not matched to a gene; V was cut back by 1 base and J by 4 bases. CDR3 length: 16 residues. Germline CDR1 SGHDT, CDR2 YYEEEE. Input material: peripheral blood. This TCR came from a human donor in a cohort sampled during active COVID-19. V gene TRBV5-6 combines with J gene TRBJ2-1; 11 bases map to TRBD2. CDR3 sequence (DNA): TGTGCCAGCAGCTTGAGTGGGACTAGCGGATACAATGAGCAGTTCTTC. Protein sequence: CASSLSGTSGYNEQFF.